The 9 T cell receptor beta chains below come from one sample, sequenced in a study of CXCR3-negative and CXCR3-positive naive CD8 T cells. Whole-study results and caveats: Researchers report that CXCR3-positive naive cells carry more hydrophobic TRB CDR3s than CXCR3-negative naive cells.

No antigens are known for them. Through 5' RACE with UMI labels, the TRB cDNA libraries were prepared. TCRdb re-called the 5' RACE reads and catalogs CDR3 proteins one per entry, DNA excluded. This sample contains about 150,000 distinct CDR3 sequences. Sequences were obtained from naive CXCR3+ CD8+ T cells from blood. Indicated subset: CD45RO-CCR7+CD27+CD95- naive CD8+ T cells expressing CXCR3 (TNR3+). These receptors were collected from a human donor in good health. Some clones in this sample may be carry-over from other donors' samples.

V gene TRBV7-9 combines with J gene TRBJ2-5; TCRdb designates TRBD1, a call that cannot be tested without DNA. Germline V gene lookup returns CDR1 SEHNR and CDR2 FQNEAQ (reference sequence). The CDR3 totals 16 residues. CDR3 sequence reads: CASSSQAPGQQETQYF.

The CDR3 spells CASTEAGGSYEQYF. The rearrangement joins TRBV5-1 to TRBJ2-7. The CDR3 consists of 14 residues. Germline CDR1 and CDR2: SGHRS and YFSETQ.

This sequence joins TRBV7-9 and TRBJ1-4; TCRdb picks TRBD1, but there is no DNA to check that call. CDR1 is SEHNR, CDR2 FQNEAQ, per germline (reference sequence). The CDR3 runs 12 residues. CDR3 in amino acids: CASLGRNEKLFF.

This chain joins TRBV7-6 and TRBJ2-1; no DNA is available, so the TRBD2 call from TCRdb remains unchecked. The CDR3 consists of 16 residues. Germline CDR1 reads SGHVS; CDR2 reads FNYEAQ. The CDR3: CASSSGLAGGAHEQFF.

The rearrangement uses TRBV28 and TRBJ2-7. Germline V gives CDR1 MDHEN, CDR2 SYDVKM. The CDR3 spans 16 residues. The chain's CDR3 is CASSLYGRTSSYEQYF.

This CDR3 reads CASSLLRGGSYEQYF. The chain uses TRBV28 and TRBJ2-7; TCRdb indicates TRBD2, and absent DNA this call remains unverified. The CDR3 covers 15 residues. From germline, CDR1 is MDHEN and CDR2 SYDVKM.

This rearrangement joins TRBV29-1 to TRBJ2-3; TCRdb lists TRBD2, though no DNA is available to test this call. CDR3 size: 12 residues. Germline CDR1 SQVTM, CDR2 ANQGSEA. The CDR3 reads CSVESLQDTQYF.

The chain joins TRBV4-2 to TRBJ2-7; TCRdb designates TRBD1, a call that cannot be tested without DNA. Germline lookup yields CDR1 LGHNA and CDR2 YNFKEQ. The CDR3 spans 15 residues. The CDR3 sequence is CASSQEPGDNYEQYF.

The chain's CDR3 is CASSPQGFNYGYTF. This chain connects TRBV7-9 to TRBJ1-2; no DNA is available, so the TRBD1 call from TCRdb remains unchecked. The CDR3 length is 14 residues. Germline assignment: CDR1 SEHNR and CDR2 FQNEAQ (reference sequence).